A single sample is the source of the 11 T cell receptor beta chains below, sequenced in a study of blood T cell repertoires in COVID-19. The data were produced by immunoSEQ multiplex PCR, yet TCRdb's version contains in-frame clones alone and is incomplete. This sample has fewer than 110,000 clones, with around 88% found just once. Sequenced sample: peripheral blood. The receptor source for this set is a man between 50 and 59 years old with active or convalescent COVID-19.

The table lists this clone with a few counts. The rearrangement links TRBV3-1 (or the pseudogene TRBV3-2) to TRBJ2-7; 7 nucleotides align to TRBD2. Germline V gene data show CDR1 as LGHDT and CDR2 as YNNKEL (reference sequence). Losses at the gene ends were 0 bases for V and 1 base for J; bases not matched to a gene: 6. The CDR3 spans 16 residues. The CDR3 loop is CASSQEAAGRSYEQYF. DNA of the CDR3: TGTGCCAGCAGCCAAGAGGCAGCGGGACGGTCCTACGAGCAGTACTTC.

This rearrangement joins TRBV5-1 to TRBJ2-1; TRBD2 matches 7 bases. From germline, CDR1 is SGHRS and CDR2 YFSETQ. V shed 5 bases, J shed 4 bases, and the junction held 3 bases outside the gene matches. The CDR3 runs to 13 residues. CDR3 nucleotides: TGCGCCAGCAGGAAGCGGGAATACAATGAGCAGTTCTTC. Translation: CASRKREYNEQFF.

The CDR3 region is CASSQDLRSTEAFF. In DNA, the CDR3 is TGTGCCAGCAGCCAAGACCTGAGGAGTACTGAAGCTTTCTTT. V is TRBV3-1 (or the pseudogene TRBV3-2) and J is TRBJ1-1, with unresolved D. The CDR3 spans 14 residues. Trimming pared 0 bases from V and 5 bases from J, leaving 10 bases between. CDR1 and CDR2 (germline): LGHDT, YNNKEL (reference sequence).

The genes are TRBV5-1 and TRBJ2-1; 14 bases line up with TRBD2. The trim removed 0 bases at V and 8 bases at J, leaving 4 bases unmatched. The germline CDR1 and CDR2 sequences are SGHRS and YFSETQ. This CDR3 has 16 residues. CDR3: CASSLEGLAGVDEQFF. The CDR3 DNA reads as TGCGCCAGCAGCTTGGAGGGACTAGCGGGAGTGGATGAGCAGTTCTTC.

The chain employs TRBV27 and TRBJ1-6; D might be TRBD1 (6 bases). The V and J ends lost 6 bases and 8 bases respectively, with 20 bases between them. The CDR3 contains 16 residues. CDR1 MNHEY and CDR2 SMNVEV come from the germline V gene (reference sequence). The CDR3 DNA sequence: TGTGCCAGCAGCTGGGGGTCGCGGGGGCTCGATTCACCCCTCCACTTT. This sequence encodes CASSWGSRGLDSPLHF.

J is TRBJ2-2 and V is TRBV10-2, with TRBD2 as a possible D gene (6 bases). V lost 8 bases to trimming and J lost 4 bases, with 17 bases between them. CDR1 and CDR2 (germline): WSHSY, SAAADI. CDR3 length: 15 amino acids. The CDR3 nucleotides read TGCGCCAGCGGCGCCCCGGAGGGTCCCACCGGGGAGCTGTTTTTT. This codes for CASGAPEGPTGELFF.

The chain is built from TRBV19 and TRBJ1-2; 8 bases fit TRBD1. The CDR3 runs 15 residues. Germline V lookup: CDR1 LNHDA, CDR2 SQIVND (reference sequence). J was trimmed by 7 bases and V by 7 bases; bases with no gene match: 14. CDR3 amino acids: CASTYRAGGDGGYTF. The CDR3, as DNA: TGTGCCAGTACCTACAGGGCAGGGGGCGATGGTGGCTACACCTTC. Full variable domain (remainder filled in from reference TRBV19 and TRBJ1-2): DGGITQSPKYLFRKEGQNVTLSCEQNLNHDAMYWYRQDPGQGLRLIYYSQIVNDFQKGDIAEGYSVSREKKESFPLTVTSAQKNPTAFYLCASTYRAGGDGGYTFGSGTRLTVV.

This chain uses TRBV7-2 with TRBJ2-7; D may be TRBD2 (6 bases). The CDR3 has 17 amino acids. V lost 2 bases to trimming and J lost 6 bases, with 23 bases between them. Germline loops: CDR1 SGHTA, CDR2 FQGNSA. The CDR3 loop is CASSLSPLRREETEQYF. The CDR3 coding sequence is TGTGCCAGCAGCTTAAGCCCTCTCCGAAGGGAGGAAACCGAGCAGTACTTC.

The sample holds many counts of this clone. The V and J genes are TRBV4-1 and TRBJ2-7; weak D call: TRBD1 (5 bases). Between the trimmed V and J ends, which lost 4 bases and 2 bases, there was a span of 12 bases. Germline values: CDR1 MGHRA, CDR2 YSYEKL. This CDR3 comprises 14 residues. The CDR3 loop is CASSPRAGAYEQYF. CDR3 DNA: TGCGCCAGCAGCCCCAGGGCAGGAGCCTACGAGCAGTACTTC.

The rearrangement uses TRBV29-1 and TRBJ2-1; possibly TRBD2 for D (6 bases). CDR1 and CDR2 (germline): SQVTM, ANQGSEA. V gave up 7 bases and J gave up 3 bases, with 19 bases separating them. This CDR3 has 15 residues. CDR3 sequence reads: CSALGRAGFYNEQFF. The DNA for the CDR3 is TGCAGCGCACTTGGGCGAGCGGGTTTCTACAATGAGCAGTTCTTC.

The chain uses TRBV3-1 (or the pseudogene TRBV3-2) and TRBJ2-7, with 10 bases that match TRBD2. Per the germline V gene, CDR1 is LGHDT and CDR2 is YNNKEL (reference sequence). This CDR3 is built from 15 residues. With 4 bases clipped from V and 3 bases from J, the junction kept 6 bases outside the gene matches. CDR3 in amino acids: CASSPRLAGLYEQYF. DNA of the CDR3: TGTGCCAGCAGCCCCAGACTAGCGGGCCTCTACGAGCAGTACTTC.